This is a list of T cell receptor beta chains from one sample in a study of tumor-infiltrating lymphocytes in primary liver carcinoma. TCRdb recomputed calls from the multiplex PCR reads with MiXCR, one row per CDR3 protein. The profile shows about 330,000 distinct CDR3 sequences, about 61% of them singletons. What was sequenced was peripheral blood. Receptor source: a man aged 40-50 years with primary liver carcinoma and hepatitis B virus infection. CDR3s include the opening cysteine and the closing phenylalanine or tryptophan. D genes are given only for firm matches. Clone size is given for some rows only: seen once, a few or many times, or a class if the clone is expanded.

size: -; D: TRBD1; J: TRBJ2-7; V: TRBV11-2; CDR3: CASSLEGTALVQDF; DNA: TGTGCCAGCAGCTTAGAAGGGACAGCACTCGTGCAGGACTTC
size: few; D: -; J: TRBJ1-5; V: TRBV5-1; CDR3: CASSLRGRANQPQHF; DNA: TGCGCCAGCAGCTTGAGGGGACGGGCGAATCAGCCCCAACATTTT
size: -; D: TRBD1; J: TRBJ1-2; V: TRBV4-1; CDR3: CARSQGTGGSYGHTF; DNA: TGCGCCAGGAGCCAAGGGACAGGGGGGAGCTATGGCCACACCTTC
size: many; D: -; J: TRBJ2-7; V: TRBV10-1; CDR3: CASSETGREYEQYF; DNA: TGCGCCAGCAGTGAGACAGGACGGGAATACGAGCAGTACTTC
size: -; D: -; J: TRBJ2-7; V: TRBV6-2/TRBV6-3; CDR3: CASIYTFYEQYF; DNA: TGTGCCAGCATTTACACCTTTTACGAGCAGTACTTC
size: -; D: -; J: TRBJ1-1; V: TRBV11-2; CDR3: CASSPLGQGRVNTEAFF; DNA: TGTGCCAGCAGCCCCTTGGGGCAGGGGAGAGTGAACACTGAAGCTTTCTTT
size: -; D: -; J: TRBJ1-1; V: TRBV5-4; CDR3: CASSPQTGLNTGAFF; DNA: TGTGCCAGCAGCCCACAAACAGGGTTAAACACTGGAGCTTTCTTT
size: -; D: TRBD1; J: TRBJ2-7; V: TRBV10-3; CDR3: CAVRRGQTYEQYF; DNA: TGTGCCGTCCGTAGGGGACAGACTTACGAGCAGTACTTC
size: -; D: TRBD2; J: TRBJ2-3; V: TRBV7-9; CDR3: CATYDGGGPSDTQYF; DNA: TGTGCTACCTATGATGGGGGAGGGCCCTCAGATACGCAGTATTTT
size: few; D: -; J: TRBJ1-6; V: TRBV13; CDR3: CASSLSNDYNSPLHF; DNA: TGTGCCAGCAGCTTATCGAACGATTATAATTCACCCCTCCACTTT
size: -; D: -; J: TRBJ2-5; V: TRBV24-1; CDR3: CATSDHQNRVQYF; DNA: TGTGCCACCAGTGATCACCAGAACAGGGTCCAGTACTTC
size: many; D: -; J: TRBJ2-2; V: TRBV6-1; CDR3: CASSAGANTGELFF; DNA: TGTGCCAGCAGTGCGGGAGCGAACACCGGGGAGCTGTTTTTT
size: -; D: -; J: TRBJ2-7; V: TRBV20-1; CDR3: CSAPVPGRPLEQYF; DNA: TGCAGTGCTCCAGTGCCGGGGCGACCTCTCGAGCAGTACTTC
size: -; D: -; J: TRBJ2-3; V: TRBV11-2; CDR3: CTSSPLLTQYF; DNA: TGTACCAGCAGCCCGCTTCTGACGCAGTATTTT
size: -; D: -; J: TRBJ1-1; V: TRBV12-3/TRBV12-4; CDR3: CASSLAAGAAEAFF; DNA: TGTGCCAGCAGTTTAGCGGCAGGGGCTGCTGAAGCTTTCTTC
size: -; D: TRBD2; J: TRBJ2-3; V: TRBV10-3; CDR3: CAISDPEHSGNADTQYF; DNA: TGTGCCATCAGTGACCCTGAGCATAGCGGGAACGCAGATACGCAGTATTTT
size: -; D: -; J: TRBJ2-7; V: TRBV28; CDR3: CASEDGSYEQYF; DNA: TGTGCCAGCGAGGACGGATCCTACGAGCAGTACTTC
size: -; D: -; J: TRBJ1-6; V: TRBV11-2; CDR3: CVNRSTTPLHF; DNA: TGTGTCAACAGGTCGACAACACCCCTCCACTTT
size: -; D: -; J: TRBJ2-6; V: TRBV7-9; CDR3: CASSPISGANVLTF; DNA: TGTGCCAGCAGCCCGATCTCTGGGGCCAACGTCCTGACTTTC
size: -; D: -; J: TRBJ1-5; V: TRBV6-1; CDR3: CASGVAANQPQHF; DNA: TGTGCCAGCGGAGTGGCAGCCAATCAGCCCCAGCATTTT
size: -; D: TRBD1; J: TRBJ1-4; V: TRBV4-1; CDR3: CANSRGQGVKEKLFF; DNA: TGCGCCAACAGCCGAGGACAGGGGGTAAAGGAAAAACTGTTTTTT
size: -; D: -; J: TRBJ1-2; V: TRBV6-2/TRBV6-3; CDR3: CASIYIGIDGYTF; DNA: TGTGCCAGTATTTACATTGGTATAGATGGCTACACCTTC
size: -; D: -; J: TRBJ2-3; V: TRBV28; CDR3: CASSKQIVDFMRDDPNTDTQYF; DNA: TGTGCCAGCAGTAAACAGATAGTTGATTTTATGCGGGACGACCCAAACACAGATACGCAGTATTTT
size: once; D: -; J: TRBJ2-2; V: TRBV11-2; CDR3: CANSLDGSTGELFF; DNA: TGTGCCAACAGCTTAGATGGTAGCACCGGGGAGCTGTTTTTT
size: -; D: TRBD2; J: TRBJ2-3; V: TRBV5-4; CDR3: CASTGAGGPADTQYF; DNA: TGTGCCAGCACCGGAGCGGGAGGACCCGCAGATACGCAGTATTTT
size: -; D: TRBD1; J: TRBJ2-5; V: TRBV11-2; CDR3: CASNQTGGQETQYF; DNA: TGTGCCAGCAATCAGACAGGGGGGCAAGAGACCCAGTACTTC
size: many; D: TRBD1; J: TRBJ2-7; V: TRBV10-3; CDR3: CAISIPGQTYEQYF; DNA: TGTGCCATCAGCATACCGGGACAGACCTACGAGCAGTACTTC
size: once; D: TRBD1; J: TRBJ2-3; V: TRBV6-6; CDR3: CASKDRVGTDTQYF; DNA: TGTGCCAGCAAGGACAGGGTGGGCACAGATACGCAGTATTTT
size: -; D: -; J: TRBJ2-2; V: TRBV20-1; CDR3: CSVSDPLNTGELFF; DNA: TGCAGCGTATCGGACCCCCTTAACACCGGGGAGCTGTTTTTT